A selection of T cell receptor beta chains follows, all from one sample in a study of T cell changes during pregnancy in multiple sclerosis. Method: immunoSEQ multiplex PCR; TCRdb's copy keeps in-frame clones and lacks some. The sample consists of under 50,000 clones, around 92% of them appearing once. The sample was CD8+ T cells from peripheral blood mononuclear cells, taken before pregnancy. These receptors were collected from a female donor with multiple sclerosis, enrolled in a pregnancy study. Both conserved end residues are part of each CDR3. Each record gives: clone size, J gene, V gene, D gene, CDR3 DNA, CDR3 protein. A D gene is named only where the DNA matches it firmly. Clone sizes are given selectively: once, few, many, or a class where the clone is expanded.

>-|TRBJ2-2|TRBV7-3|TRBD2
TGTGCCAGCACCCCTAGCGGGAGAGCGAACACCGGGGAGCTGTTTTTT
CASTPSGRANTGELFF
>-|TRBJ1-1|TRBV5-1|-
TGCGCCAGCAGCTTGGCCGGCGGTCTGAACACTGAAGCTTTCTTT
CASSLAGGLNTEAFF
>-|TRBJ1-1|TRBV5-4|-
TGTGCCAGCAGCTTAACCAGGGGCACTGAAGCTTTCTTT
CASSLTRGTEAFF
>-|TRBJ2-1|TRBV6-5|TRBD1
TGTGCCAGCAGTTACTCAGCAGGGGGCCCCTACAATGAGCAGTTCTTC
CASSYSAGGPYNEQFF
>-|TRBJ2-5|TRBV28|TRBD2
TGTGCCAGCAGTTTAGTCTTCGGGGGGCAAGAGACCCAGTACTTC
CASSLVFGGQETQYF
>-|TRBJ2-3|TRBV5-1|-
TGCGCCAGCAGCCCCTTCTCCCTAGCGTATAGCACAGATACGCAGTATTTT
CASSPFSLAYSTDTQYF
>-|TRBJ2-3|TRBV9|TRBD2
TGTGCCAGCAGCATGAGCGGGAGGGCCATAGATACGCAGTATTTT
CASSMSGRAIDTQYF
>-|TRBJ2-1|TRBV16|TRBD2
TGTGCCAGCAGCCAATGGCGGGAGGGGAATGAGCAGTTCTTC
CASSQWREGNEQFF
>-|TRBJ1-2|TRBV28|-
TGTGCCAGCAGGGATAGCCATGGACAGTCCACTAACTATGGCTACACCTTC
CASRDSHGQSTNYGYTF
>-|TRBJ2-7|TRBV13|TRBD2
TGTGCCAGCAGCCCCCGAGGGACTAGCAGTCTCTACGAGCAGTACTTC
CASSPRGTSSLYEQYF
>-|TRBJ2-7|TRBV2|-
TGTGCCAGCAGTGCCCCGATGAGGGACTACGAGCAGTACTTC
CASSAPMRDYEQYF
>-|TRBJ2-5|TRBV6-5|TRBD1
TGTGCCAGCAGTTACCCCCGAGGGACAGCCCAAGAGACCCAGTACTTC
CASSYPRGTAQETQYF
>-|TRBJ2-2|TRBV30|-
TGTGCCTGGGCCCAGGGGTCTTTCACCGGGGAGCTGTTTTTT
CAWAQGSFTGELFF
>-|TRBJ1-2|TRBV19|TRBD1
TGTGCCAGTAGTAGCTGGGGACAGGGGGGCTATGGCTACACCTTC
CASSSWGQGGYGYTF
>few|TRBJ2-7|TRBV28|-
TGTGCCAGCAGTTTACAGCTGTACGGGAATCACGAGCAGTACTTC
CASSLQLYGNHEQYF
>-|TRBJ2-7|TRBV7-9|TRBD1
TGTGCCAGCAGCCATCCGGGACAGGGGATTAACGAGCAGTACTTC
CASSHPGQGINEQYF
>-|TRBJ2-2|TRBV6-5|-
TGTGCCAGCAGTTACAGGACACTTAACACCGGGGAGCTGTTTTTT
CASSYRTLNTGELFF
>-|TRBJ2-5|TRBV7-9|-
TGTGCCAGCAGGCCCAGCCCAGGCCGAGAGACCCAGTACTTC
CASRPSPGRETQYF
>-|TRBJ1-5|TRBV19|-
TGTGCCAGTACCAGGGCGGTAAATCAGCCCCAGCATTTT
CASTRAVNQPQHF
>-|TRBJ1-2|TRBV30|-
TGTGCCTGGAGGGGGGGGGTGTATGGCTACACCTTC
CAWRGGVYGYTF
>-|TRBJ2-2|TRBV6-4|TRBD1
TGTGCCAGCAGAAAGGGACAGGGGGACACCGGGGAGCTGTTTTTT
CASRKGQGDTGELFF
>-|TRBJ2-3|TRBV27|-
TGTGCCAGCAGTTTATTTTCGGGTGTAGGAGATACGCAGTATTTT
CASSLFSGVGDTQYF
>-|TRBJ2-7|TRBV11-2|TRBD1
TGTGCCAGCAGTACAGGGGGCAGCTACGAGCAGTACTTC
CASSTGGSYEQYF
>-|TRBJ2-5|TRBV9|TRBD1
TGTGCCAGCAGCGCCGGATCCCGACAGGGTTCGGCAGAGACCCAGTACTTC
CASSAGSRQGSAETQYF
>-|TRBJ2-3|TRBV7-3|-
TGTGCCAGCAACCCGGGACTTCTCACAGATACGCAGTATTTT
CASNPGLLTDTQYF
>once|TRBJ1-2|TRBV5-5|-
TGTGCCAGCAGCTTACCCCTCAACAGGGAGGGGAGCTATGGCTACACCTTC
CASSLPLNREGSYGYTF
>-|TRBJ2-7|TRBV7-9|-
TGTGCCAGCAGCCATCTGTCGGGTTACGAGCAGTACTTC
CASSHLSGYEQYF
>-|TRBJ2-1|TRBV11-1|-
TGTGCCAGCAGCTCCGGGAGAAAAAATGAGCAGTTCTTC
CASSSGRKNEQFF
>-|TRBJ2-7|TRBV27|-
TGTGCCAGCTCATCGGGGAGCTCCTACGAGCAGTACTTC
CASSSGSSYEQYF
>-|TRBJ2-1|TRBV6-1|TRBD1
TGTGCCAGCAGTGAACTACAGGGGGCCTACAATGAGCAGTTCTTC
CASSELQGAYNEQFF
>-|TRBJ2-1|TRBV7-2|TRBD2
TGTGCCAGCAGCTTGGTAGCGGGGACTGCCTACAATGAGCAGTTCTTC
CASSLVAGTAYNEQFF
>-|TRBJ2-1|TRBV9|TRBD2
TGTGCCAGCAGCGTCAGTGGCGGGGGAACAGGCAAGAGGAATGAGCAGTTCTTC
CASSVSGGGTGKRNEQFF
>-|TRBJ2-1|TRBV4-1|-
TGCGCCAGCAGCCAAGAAGGAGGTTGGAATGAGCAGTTCTTC
CASSQEGGWNEQFF
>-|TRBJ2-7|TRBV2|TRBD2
TGTGCCAGCAGCAGCGGGAGTTACTCCTACGAGCAGTACTTC
CASSSGSYSYEQYF
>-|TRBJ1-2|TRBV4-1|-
TGCGCCAGCAGCCAAGATAGGTTTACGGGGGGCTACACCTTC
CASSQDRFTGGYTF
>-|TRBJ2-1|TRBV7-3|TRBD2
TGTGCCAGCAGCTTATTAGCGGGAGGGCCCAGTGAGCAGTTCTTC
CASSLLAGGPSEQFF
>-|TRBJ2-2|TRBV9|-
TGTGCCAGCGGGGGGGGCGTCACCGGGGAGCTGTTTTTT
CASGGGVTGELFF
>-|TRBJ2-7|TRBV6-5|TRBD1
TGTGCCAGCAGTTCACAGACAGGGGGCTACGAGCAGTACTTC
CASSSQTGGYEQYF
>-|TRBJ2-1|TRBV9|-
TGTGCCAGCAGCGGCTCAAGGGAGTTTCGCAATGAGCAGTTCTTC
CASSGSREFRNEQFF
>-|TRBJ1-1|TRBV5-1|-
TGCGCCAGCAGCTTGGACCTTACAGGATCTACTGAAGCTTTCTTT
CASSLDLTGSTEAFF
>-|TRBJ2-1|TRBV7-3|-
TGTGCCAGCAGCCCATACGGGGGAAGCTCCTACAATGAGCAGTTCTTC
CASSPYGGSSYNEQFF